The source of this TCR beta chain is a study of OX40 agonist ivuxolimab in advanced cancers. Assay: immunoSEQ multiplex PCR; the TCRdb copy retains only in-frame clones and omits some. The sample shows 66,000 or so clones, roughly 87% of them seen only once. The CDR3 contains 14 residues. V was pared by 1 base and J by 6 bases, with 13 bases between. Germline V CDR1 and CDR2: LNHDA, SQIVND (reference sequence). The sample was CD4+ or CD8+ T cells sorted from blood, taken in a trial of the OX40 agonist ivuxolimab. The chain carries TRBV19 and TRBJ2-7; D is tentatively TRBD1 or TRBD2 (5 bases each). The receptor was derived from an adult with an advanced solid tumor such as melanoma, head and neck, liver or kidney cancer. CDR3 residues: CASSIVAGGVEQYF. CDR3 DNA sequence: TGTGCCAGTAGTATAGTGGCTGGGGGAGTCGAGCAGTACTTC.